The 23 T cell receptor beta chains in this list originate from one sample, sequenced in a study of OX40 agonist ivuxolimab in advanced cancers. The repertoire was sequenced with immunoSEQ multiplex PCR; TCRdb's copy has only in-frame clones and lacks some. The sample lists about 60,000 clones, about 89% seen once, with 0.85% to 1.4% in the top ten. Sample: CD4+ or CD8+ T cells sorted from blood, taken in a trial of the OX40 agonist ivuxolimab. These receptors all come from an adult with an advanced solid tumor such as melanoma, head and neck, liver or kidney cancer.

This clone was seen once. V usage is TRBV6-5 and J usage is TRBJ2-2; D is undetermined. The CDR3 covers 12 residues. The germline CDR1 and CDR2 sequences are MNHEY and SVGAGI. Trimming removed 3 bases at V and 3 bases at J, with 2 bases between. The CDR3 is CASSYYTGELFF. CDR3 DNA sequence: TGTGCCAGCAGTTATTACACCGGGGAGCTGTTTTTT.

This chain connects TRBV4-3 to TRBJ2-7, with 8 bases matching TRBD1. This CDR3 comprises 14 residues. V dropped 0 bases and J dropped 6; count of bases not matched to a gene: 4. Germline CDR1 reads LGHNA; CDR2 reads YSLEER. In nucleotides, the CDR3 is TGCGCCAGCAGCCAAGAATCACAGGGGGGCGAGCAGTACTTC. Amino acids: CASSQESQGGEQYF.

J is TRBJ2-7 and V is TRBV2; maybe TRBD2 (5 bases). V was clipped by 6 bases and J by 6 bases, with 15 bases between them. Germline-derived CDR1 and CDR2 are SNHLY and FYNNEI. The CDR3 covers 13 residues. The CDR3 reads CASSLDREGEQYF. CDR3 nucleotide sequence: TGTGCCAGCAGCCTTGACCGCGAGGGCGAGCAGTACTTC.

Note on this clone: A read error may produce the germline difference seen at one junction end. The V call is TRBV20-1, the J call TRBJ2-7, with TRBD1 matching 8 bases. The CDR3 has 11 residues. CDR1 and CDR2 (germline): DFQATT, SNEGSKA (reference sequence). The CDR3 DNA is TGCAGTGCTAGCGACAGGGGAGATAGTGACTTC. Translated: CSASDRGDSDF.

V gene TRBV7-2 combines with J gene TRBJ2-3; D ambiguous. The CDR3 covers 12 residues. The germline gives CDR1 SGHTA, CDR2 FQGNSA. Trimming cost V 5 bases and J 5 bases, with 8 bases left between them. CDR3 in amino acids: CASSAPLDTQYF. DNA of the CDR3: TGTGCCAGCAGCGCCCCCTTAGATACGCAGTATTTT.

This clone was detected once. The chain joins TRBV6-6 to TRBJ1-1; D is ambiguous. Trimming removed 7 bases from V and 7 bases from J, with 13 bases in between. CDR1 is MNHNY and CDR2 is SVGAGI in the germline V gene (reference sequence). This CDR3 spans 12 amino acids. The CDR3 region is CASIPDGSEAFF. CDR3 DNA: TGTGCCAGCATTCCGGACGGGAGTGAAGCTTTCTTT.

This chain joins TRBV4-1 and TRBJ2-7, with a tentative D call TRBD2 (6 bases). Trimming cost V 3 bases and J 7 bases, with 19 bases left between them. The CDR3 totals 15 residues. The germline CDR1 and CDR2 sequences are MGHRA and YSYEKL. The CDR3 bases are TGCGCCAGCAGCCAGTCTTGGGACTCGACTAAAGAGCAGTACTTC. It yields the protein CASSQSWDSTKEQYF.

This rearrangement joins TRBV6-5 to TRBJ2-7; D may match TRBD1 or TRBD2 (5 bases each). The germline V gene has CDR1 MNHEY and CDR2 SVGAGI. Trimming took 2 bases from V and 6 from J, leaving 20 bases between them. This CDR3 has 16 amino acids. CDR3 DNA: TGTGCCAGCAGTTACCCCGGGCCCTCGGGGCCCCGCGAGCAGTACTTC. This gives the protein CASSYPGPSGPREQYF.

The gene calls are TRBV7-2 and TRBJ2-3, with D unclear. The V and J ends lost 5 bases and 2 bases respectively, with 5 bases between them. The V gene's germline CDR1 is SGHTA and CDR2 FQGNSA. The CDR3 runs to 12 residues. Written as DNA, the CDR3 is TGTGCCAGCAGCCCCTACACAGATACGCAGTATTTT. Its translation: CASSPYTDTQYF.

J is TRBJ2-1 and V is TRBV5-6; a possible D gene is TRBD1 (6 bases). V was pared by 4 bases and J by 4 bases, with 15 bases between. The CDR3 contains 15 residues. CDR1 is SGHDT, CDR2 YYEEEE, per germline. For the CDR3, the DNA is TGTGCCAGCAGCACCTACAGGGCGCTTTACAATGAGCAGTTCTTC. This encodes CASSTYRALYNEQFF.

The chain has TRBV5-4 and TRBJ2-7; D gene ambiguous. The V gene's germline CDR1 is SGHNT and CDR2 YYREEE (reference sequence). V was cut by 0 bases and J by 1 base, with 5 bases left in between. The length of the CDR3 is 13 residues. CDR3 sequence: CASSLGRSYEQYF. The CDR3 DNA follows: TGTGCCAGCAGCTTGGGTCGGTCCTACGAGCAGTACTTC.

The chain combines TRBV28 with TRBJ1-1; D call uncertain. Deletions cut 5 bases from V and 2 bases from J, with 21 bases between. Germline V gene lookup returns CDR1 MDHEN and CDR2 SYDVKM. The CDR3 extends over 17 amino acids. CDR3 residues: CASSPRNWGIVNTEAFF. The CDR3 DNA sequence: TGTGCCAGCAGTCCTCGTAACTGGGGAATAGTCAACACTGAAGCTTTCTTT.

V usage is TRBV10-3 and J usage is TRBJ2-7, with D tentatively TRBD1 (6 bases). The CDR3 is made up of 13 amino acids. From germline, CDR1 is ENHRY and CDR2 SYGVKD. V was pared by 6 bases and J by 2 bases, with 11 bases between. The CDR3 DNA reads as TGTGCCATCAGGGACAGTCCTGCCTACGAGCAGTACTTC. Protein: CAIRDSPAYEQYF.

J is TRBJ2-7 and V is TRBV18; 11 bases match TRBD2. Trimming took 3 bases from V and 7 from J; bases not matched to a gene: 14. The CDR3 covers 17 residues. The germline CDR1 and CDR2 sequences are KGHSH and LQKENI. The DNA for the CDR3 is TGTGCCAGCTCACCGAGATTTAGCGGGAGGGGAGTTGATGAGCAGTACTTC. Protein product: CASSPRFSGRGVDEQYF.

The chain is built from TRBV6-6 and TRBJ2-1; the D gene is possibly TRBD2 (5 bases). This CDR3 spans 15 amino acids. V was shortened by 5 bases and J by 0 bases, with 11 bases between the two germline ends. CDR1 and CDR2 from the germline V gene are MNHNY and SVGAGI (reference sequence). DNA of the CDR3: TGTGCCAGCAGTGCGGCGGGTAGCTCCTACAATGAGCAGTTCTTC. Amino acids: CASSAAGSSYNEQFF.

This clone was seen only once. V gene TRBV7-3 combines with J gene TRBJ2-2; TRBD1 or TRBD2 may be the D gene (5 bases each). The CDR3 loop spans 15 amino acids. Deletions cut 7 bases from V and 3 bases from J, with 15 bases between. The germline V gene has CDR1 SGHTA and CDR2 FQGTGA. CDR3 nucleotides: TGTGCCAGCATCCAGCCAGGGAGAGACACCGGGGAGCTGTTTTTT. Amino acids: CASIQPGRDTGELFF.

The V gene is TRBV28, the J gene TRBJ2-7; TRBD2 is a possible D gene (7 bases). Germline assignment: CDR1 MDHEN and CDR2 SYDVKM. V was shortened by 2 bases and J by 6 bases, with 23 bases between the two germline ends. The CDR3 is made up of 17 amino acids. The CDR3 region has the DNA TGTGCCAGCAGTTTACCCATGGGCGTGGGAGGGACAAGCGAGCAGTACTTC. Amino acid sequence: CASSLPMGVGGTSEQYF.

V usage is TRBV5-5 and J usage is TRBJ1-1; 8 nucleotides match TRBD1. CDR3 length: 13 residues. Germline V gene data show CDR1 as SGHKS and CDR2 as YYEKEE (reference sequence). Trimming cost V 3 bases and J 5 bases; bases outside gene matches: 3. The CDR3 DNA reads as TGTGCCAGCAGCTCGGACAGGGAAACTGAAGCTTTCTTT. This translates into CASSSDRETEAFF.

The V gene is TRBV11-3, the J gene TRBJ2-3; no clear D. Germline values: CDR1 SGHNT, CDR2 YENEEA. The CDR3 loop spans 15 amino acids. Trimming removed 5 bases at V and 6 bases at J, with 18 bases between. CDR3 DNA sequence: TGTGCCAGCAGCCCTCGGGCAGGAGTCGACGATACGCAGTATTTT. Amino acids: CASSPRAGVDDTQYF.

This clone was found once. The V call is TRBV4-3, the J call TRBJ2-7, with D perhaps matching TRBD1 (6 bases). The CDR3 has 15 residues. Trimming cost V 3 bases and J 7 bases, with 19 bases left between them. CDR1 is LGHNA, CDR2 YSLEER, per germline. The CDR3: CASSHYVGQGWEQYF. The CDR3 nucleotides read TGCGCCAGCAGCCACTACGTGGGGCAGGGGTGGGAGCAGTACTTC.

J is TRBJ1-4 and V is TRBV6-5, with D perhaps matching TRBD1 (5 bases). Trimming stripped 6 bases from V and 3 bases from J, with 11 bases between. Germline V gene sequence: CDR1 MNHEY, CDR2 SVGAGI. CDR3 length: 14 residues. Here the CDR3 DNA reads TGTGCCAGCAGCCGGGGACGGTCTAATGAAAAACTGTTTTTT. It codes for CASSRGRSNEKLFF.

This chain joins TRBV7-2 and TRBJ2-4; 7 positions agree with TRBD2. Germline lookup yields CDR1 SGHTA and CDR2 FQGNSA. V was pared by 4 bases and J by 7 bases, with 10 bases of the junction left unmatched. The CDR3 runs to 15 residues. This chain's CDR3 is CASSSAGQALNIQYF. In nucleotides, the CDR3 is TGTGCCAGCAGCTCAGCGGGGCAGGCGTTGAACATTCAGTACTTC.

J is TRBJ1-2 and V is TRBV10-3; TRBD1 agrees at 8 bases. CDR1 and CDR2 from the germline V gene are ENHRY and SYGVKD. This CDR3 region has 12 residues. V trimming: 8 bases; J trimming: 7 bases; junction bases outside the gene matches: 6. The CDR3 nucleotides are TGTGCCATCTCGGACAGGGACGTTGGCTACACCTTC. As protein: CAISDRDVGYTF.